Reported below is one TCR beta chain. Its antigen is still unknown. This record belongs to a study of T cell responses to AZD1222 COVID-19 vaccine. Per the germline V gene, CDR1 is MNHEY and CDR2 is SVGEGT. The CDR3 sequence is 14 residues long. Trimming left V 2 bases short and J 2 bases short, with 4 bases between. Assay: immunoSEQ multiplex PCR; the TCRdb copy retains only in-frame clones and omits some. This sample carries roughly 70,000 clones, about 93% of them seen once, and the ten largest clones take approximately 6%. Whole-study findings and limits: Unmutated regions of variants are reportedly targeted by nearly half of spike-specific TCRs. Seropositive at baseline were only a handful of AZD1222 recipients. Spike-specific TCR breadth and depth both grew after two AZD1222 doses.

Material: peripheral blood, obtained 28 days after the second dose of the MenACWY control vaccine. The clonotype was recovered from an adult who received the MenACWY meningococcal vaccine as a control. The V and J genes are TRBV6-2 or TRBV6-3 and TRBJ2-6; no reliable D call. In DNA, the CDR3 is TGTGCCAGCAGTTACACCGCTGGGGCCAACGTCCTGACTTTC. Translated, it gives CASSYTAGANVLTF.